Included here is one T cell receptor (beta chain) sequence, with context. Its target is unknown. Authors' methods: ImmunoSEQ supplied junction-only sequences lacking quality scores, so filtering was different. Method: immunoSEQ multiplex PCR; TCRdb's copy keeps in-frame clones and lacks some. The V and J calls and clone size come from that table; D and trimming were worked out from the DNA. The table has some 1,100,000 clones, around three quarters seen once. CDR1 is SGHRS and CDR2 is YFSETQ in the germline V gene. This CDR3 is 13 amino acids long. Trimming stripped 3 bases from V and 5 bases from J, with 9 bases between. This record belongs to a study of shared clonotypes between healthy human individuals. General study results and limits: Despite large depth, rarefaction showed incomplete sorted-subset sequencing. Unshared clonotypes carried lower generation probabilities than those common to all four donors.

This receptor was taken from a man aged 18 to 35 in good health. Some clones in this sample may be carry-over from other donors' samples. The source material was memory CD4+ T cells from PBMCs. Subset: CD45RA-negative fraction. J is TRBJ2-1 and V is TRBV5-1, with D possibly matching TRBD2 (5 bases). This chain's CDR3 is CASSWTRNNEQFF. DNA of the CDR3: TGCGCCAGCAGCTGGACTCGGAACAATGAGCAGTTCTTC.